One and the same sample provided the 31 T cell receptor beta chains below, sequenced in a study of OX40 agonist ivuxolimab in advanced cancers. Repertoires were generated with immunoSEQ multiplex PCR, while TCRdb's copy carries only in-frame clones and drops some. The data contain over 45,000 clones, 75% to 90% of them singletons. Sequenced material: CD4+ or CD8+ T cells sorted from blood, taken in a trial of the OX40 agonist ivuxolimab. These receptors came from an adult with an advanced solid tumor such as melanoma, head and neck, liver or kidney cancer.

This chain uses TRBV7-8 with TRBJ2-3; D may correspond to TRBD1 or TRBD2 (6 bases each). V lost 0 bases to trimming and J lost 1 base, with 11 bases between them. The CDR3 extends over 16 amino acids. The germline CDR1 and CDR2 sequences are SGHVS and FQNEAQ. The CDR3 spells CASSLAMRGGTDTQYF. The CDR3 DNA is TGTGCCAGCAGCTTAGCTATGAGGGGGGGCACAGATACGCAGTATTTT. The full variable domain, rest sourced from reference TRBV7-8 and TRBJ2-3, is GAGVSQSPRYKVAKRGQDVALRCDPISGHVSLFWYQQALGQGPEFLTYFQNEAQLDKSGLPSDRFFAERPEGSVSTLKIQRTQQEDSAVYLCASSLAMRGGTDTQYFGPGTRLTVL.

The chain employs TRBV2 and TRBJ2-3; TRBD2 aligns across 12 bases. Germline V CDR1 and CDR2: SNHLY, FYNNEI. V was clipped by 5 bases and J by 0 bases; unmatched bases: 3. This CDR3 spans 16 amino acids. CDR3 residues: CASSQLAGGSTDTQYF. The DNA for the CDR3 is TGTGCCAGCAGTCAACTAGCGGGGGGTAGCACAGATACGCAGTATTTT.

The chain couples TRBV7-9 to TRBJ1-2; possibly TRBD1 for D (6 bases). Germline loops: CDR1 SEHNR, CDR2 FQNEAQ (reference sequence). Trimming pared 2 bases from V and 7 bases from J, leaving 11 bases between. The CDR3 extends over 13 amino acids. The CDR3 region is CASSLSGVAGYTF. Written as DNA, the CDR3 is TGTGCCAGCAGCTTATCAGGGGTGGCTGGCTACACCTTC. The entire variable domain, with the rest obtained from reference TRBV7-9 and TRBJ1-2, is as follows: DTGVSQNPRHKITKRGQNVTFRCDPISEHNRLYWYRQTLGQGPEFLTYFQNEAQLEKSRLLSDRFSAERPKGSFSTLEIQRTEQGDSAMYLCASSLSGVAGYTFGSGTRLTVV.

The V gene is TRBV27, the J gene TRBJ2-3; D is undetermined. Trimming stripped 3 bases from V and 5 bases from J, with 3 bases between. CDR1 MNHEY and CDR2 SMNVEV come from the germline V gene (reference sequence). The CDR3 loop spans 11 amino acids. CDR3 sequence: CASSFGDTQYF. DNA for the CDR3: TGTGCCAGCAGTTTCGGAGATACGCAGTATTTT.

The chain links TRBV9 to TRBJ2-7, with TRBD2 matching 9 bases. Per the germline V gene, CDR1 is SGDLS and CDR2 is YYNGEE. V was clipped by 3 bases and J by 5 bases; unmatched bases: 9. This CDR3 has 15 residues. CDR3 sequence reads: CASSASGRILDEQYF. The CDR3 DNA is TGTGCCAGCAGCGCCAGCGGGAGGATTTTGGACGAGCAGTACTTC. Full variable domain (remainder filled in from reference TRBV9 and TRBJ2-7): DSGVTQTPKHLITATGQRVTLRCSPRSGDLSVYWYQQSLDQGLQFLIQYYNGEERAKGNILERFSAQQFPDLHSELNLSSLELGDSALYFCASSASGRILDEQYFGPGTRLTVT.

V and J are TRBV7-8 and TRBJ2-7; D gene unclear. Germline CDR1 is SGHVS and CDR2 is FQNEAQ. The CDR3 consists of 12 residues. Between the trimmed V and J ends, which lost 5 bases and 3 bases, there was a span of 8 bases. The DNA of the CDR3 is TGTGCCAGCAGCCTTCCAAACTACGAGCAGTACTTC. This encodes CASSLPNYEQYF.

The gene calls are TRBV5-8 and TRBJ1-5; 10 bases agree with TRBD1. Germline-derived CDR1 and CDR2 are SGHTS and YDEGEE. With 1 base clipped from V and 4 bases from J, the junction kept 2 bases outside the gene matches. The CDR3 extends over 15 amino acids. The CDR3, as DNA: TGTGCCAGCAGCTTGTGGGGACAGGGGAATCAGCCCCAGCATTTT. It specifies CASSLWGQGNQPQHF.

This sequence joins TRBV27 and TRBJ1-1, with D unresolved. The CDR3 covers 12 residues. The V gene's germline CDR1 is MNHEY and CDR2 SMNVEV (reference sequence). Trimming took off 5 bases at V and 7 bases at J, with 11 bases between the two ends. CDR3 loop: CASSPSGLEAFF. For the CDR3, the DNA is TGTGCCAGCAGTCCTTCTGGCCTTGAAGCTTTCTTT.

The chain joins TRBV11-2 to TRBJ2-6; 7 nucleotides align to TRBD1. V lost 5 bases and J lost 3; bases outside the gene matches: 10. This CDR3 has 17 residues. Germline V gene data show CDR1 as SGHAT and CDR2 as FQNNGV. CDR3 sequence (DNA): TGTGCCAGCAGCAGCACATACAGGGGTAGTGGGGCCAACGTCCTGACTTTC. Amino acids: CASSSTYRGSGANVLTF.

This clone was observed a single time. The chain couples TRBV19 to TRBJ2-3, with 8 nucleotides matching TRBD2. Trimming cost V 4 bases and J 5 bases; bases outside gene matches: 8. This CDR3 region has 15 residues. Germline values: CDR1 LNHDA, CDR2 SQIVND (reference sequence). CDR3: CASSNPGLGVDTQYF. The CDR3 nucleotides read TGTGCCAGTAGTAACCCGGGACTAGGGGTAGATACGCAGTATTTT.

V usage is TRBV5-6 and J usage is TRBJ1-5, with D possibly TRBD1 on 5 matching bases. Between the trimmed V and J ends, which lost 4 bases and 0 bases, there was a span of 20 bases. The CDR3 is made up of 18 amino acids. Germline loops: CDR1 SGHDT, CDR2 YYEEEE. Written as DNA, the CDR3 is TGTGCCAGCAGCACCGGGTATACAGGCGGTAATAGCAATCAGCCCCAGCATTTT. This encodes CASSTGYTGGNSNQPQHF.

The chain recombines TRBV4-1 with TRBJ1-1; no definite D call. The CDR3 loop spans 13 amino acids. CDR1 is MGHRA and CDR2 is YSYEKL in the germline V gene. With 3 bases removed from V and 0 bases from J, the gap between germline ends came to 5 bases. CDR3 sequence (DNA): TGCGCCAGCAGCCAGGGTATGAACACTGAAGCTTTCTTT. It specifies CASSQGMNTEAFF.

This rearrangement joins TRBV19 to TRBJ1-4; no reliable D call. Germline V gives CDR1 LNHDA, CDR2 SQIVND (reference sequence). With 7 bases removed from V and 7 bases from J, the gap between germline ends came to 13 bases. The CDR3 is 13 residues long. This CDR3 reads CASTHSRVEKLFF. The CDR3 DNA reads TGTGCCAGTACCCACTCTCGGGTTGAAAAACTGTTTTTT.

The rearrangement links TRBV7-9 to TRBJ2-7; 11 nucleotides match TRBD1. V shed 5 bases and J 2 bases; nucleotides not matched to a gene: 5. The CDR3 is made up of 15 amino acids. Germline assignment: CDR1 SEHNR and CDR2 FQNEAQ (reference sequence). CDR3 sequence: CASSGQGARTYEQYF. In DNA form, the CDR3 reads TGTGCCAGCAGCGGACAGGGGGCGCGCACCTACGAGCAGTACTTC.

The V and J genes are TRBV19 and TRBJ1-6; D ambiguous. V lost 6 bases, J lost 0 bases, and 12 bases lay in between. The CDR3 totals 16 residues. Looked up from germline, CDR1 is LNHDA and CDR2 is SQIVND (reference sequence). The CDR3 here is CASRSSESSYNSPLHF. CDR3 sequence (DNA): TGTGCCAGTAGATCCTCAGAGAGCTCCTATAATTCACCCCTCCACTTT.

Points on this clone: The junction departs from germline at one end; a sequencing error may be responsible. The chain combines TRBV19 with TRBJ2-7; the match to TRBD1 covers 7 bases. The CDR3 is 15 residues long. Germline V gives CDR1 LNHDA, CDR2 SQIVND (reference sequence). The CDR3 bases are TGTGCCAGTAGGATAGGGGACAGCGCGACCTACGAGCAGTACTTC. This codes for CASRIGDSATYEQYF.

The CDR3 region has the DNA TGTGCCAGCAGTTTACCGGGAGGGAGCGAGCAGTACTTC. It translates to CASSLPGGSEQYF. The V and J genes are TRBV27 and TRBJ2-7, with TRBD2 matching 8 bases. V dropped 2 bases and J dropped 6; count of bases not matched to a gene: 3. Germline V gene sequence: CDR1 MNHEY, CDR2 SMNVEV (reference sequence). The CDR3 contains 13 residues.

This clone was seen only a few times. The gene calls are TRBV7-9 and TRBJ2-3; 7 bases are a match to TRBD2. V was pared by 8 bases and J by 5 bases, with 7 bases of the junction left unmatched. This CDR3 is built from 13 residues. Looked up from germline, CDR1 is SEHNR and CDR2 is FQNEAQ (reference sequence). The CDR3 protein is CASEAGAEDTQYF. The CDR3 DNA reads TGTGCCAGCGAGGCGGGAGCCGAAGATACGCAGTATTTT.

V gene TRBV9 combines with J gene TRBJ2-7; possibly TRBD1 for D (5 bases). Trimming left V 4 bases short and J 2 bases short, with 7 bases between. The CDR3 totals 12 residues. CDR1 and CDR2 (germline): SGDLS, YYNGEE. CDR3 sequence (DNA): TGTGCCAGCAGCAGGACAACCTACGAGCAGTACTTC. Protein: CASSRTTYEQYF. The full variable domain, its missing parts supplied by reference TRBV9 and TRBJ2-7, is DSGVTQTPKHLITATGQRVTLRCSPRSGDLSVYWYQQSLDQGLQFLIQYYNGEERAKGNILERFSAQQFPDLHSELNLSSLELGDSALYFCASSRTTYEQYFGPGTRLTVT.

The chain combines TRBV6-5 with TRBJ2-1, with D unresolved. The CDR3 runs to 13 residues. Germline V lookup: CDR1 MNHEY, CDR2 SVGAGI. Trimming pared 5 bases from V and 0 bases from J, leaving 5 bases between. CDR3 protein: CASSGSSYNEQFF. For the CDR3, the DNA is TGTGCCAGCAGTGGTAGCTCCTACAATGAGCAGTTCTTC.

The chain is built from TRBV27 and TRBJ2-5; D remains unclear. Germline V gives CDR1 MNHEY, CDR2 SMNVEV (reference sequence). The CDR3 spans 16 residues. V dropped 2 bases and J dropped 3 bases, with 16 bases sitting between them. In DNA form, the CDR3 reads TGTGCCAGCAGTTTAGGACCCTACCAAACCAAAGAGACCCAGTACTTC. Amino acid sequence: CASSLGPYQTKETQYF.

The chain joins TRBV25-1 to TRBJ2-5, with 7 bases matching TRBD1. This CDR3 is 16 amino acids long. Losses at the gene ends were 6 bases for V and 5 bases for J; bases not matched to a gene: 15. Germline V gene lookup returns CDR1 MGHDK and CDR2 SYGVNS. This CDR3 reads CASSTGVRPSTETQYF. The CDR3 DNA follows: TGTGCCAGCAGCACAGGGGTTCGGCCCTCAACCGAGACCCAGTACTTC. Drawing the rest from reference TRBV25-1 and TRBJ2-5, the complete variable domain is EADIYQTPRYLVIGTGKKITLECSQTMGHDKMYWYQQDPGMELHLIHYSYGVNSTEKGDLSSESTVSRIRTEHFPLTLESARPSHTSQYLCASSTGVRPSTETQYFGPGTRLLVL.

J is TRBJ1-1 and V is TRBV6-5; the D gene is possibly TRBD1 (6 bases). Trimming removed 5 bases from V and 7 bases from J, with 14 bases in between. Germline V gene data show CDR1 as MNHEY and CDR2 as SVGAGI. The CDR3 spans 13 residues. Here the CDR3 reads CASSNHDRSEAFF. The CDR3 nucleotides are TGTGCCAGCAGTAACCACGACAGGAGTGAAGCTTTCTTT.

CDR3 coding DNA: TGTGCCAGCTCGACAGGGAACTATGGCTACACCTTC. Translation: CASSTGNYGYTF. The chain employs TRBV9 and TRBJ1-2; 7 bases line up with TRBD1. J lost 2 bases, V lost 7 bases, and 2 bases had no gene match. Germline CDR1 is SGDLS and CDR2 is YYNGEE. CDR3 size: 12 residues.

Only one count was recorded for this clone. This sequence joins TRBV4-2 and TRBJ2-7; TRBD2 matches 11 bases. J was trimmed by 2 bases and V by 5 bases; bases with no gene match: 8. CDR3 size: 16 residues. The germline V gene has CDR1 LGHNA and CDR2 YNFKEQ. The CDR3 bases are TGTGCCAGCAGCATAGTCGGACTAGCGGGTACCTACGAGCAGTACTTC. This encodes CASSIVGLAGTYEQYF.

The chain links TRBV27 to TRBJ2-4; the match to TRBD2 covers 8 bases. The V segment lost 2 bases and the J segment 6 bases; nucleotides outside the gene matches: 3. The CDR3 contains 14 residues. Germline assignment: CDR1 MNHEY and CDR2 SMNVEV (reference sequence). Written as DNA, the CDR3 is TGTGCCAGCAGTTTAGGGCTAGCGGGAAACATTCAGTACTTC. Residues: CASSLGLAGNIQYF.

The CDR3 DNA sequence: TGTGCCAGCAGTTTTGGACAGGGGGCTGGAGAGCAGTACTTC. Translating gives CASSFGQGAGEQYF. The rearrangement joins TRBV5-4 to TRBJ2-7, with 11 bases that match TRBD1. CDR3 length equals 14 residues. CDR1 is SGHNT and CDR2 is YYREEE in the germline V gene (reference sequence). The trim removed 5 bases at V and 7 bases at J, leaving 8 bases unmatched.

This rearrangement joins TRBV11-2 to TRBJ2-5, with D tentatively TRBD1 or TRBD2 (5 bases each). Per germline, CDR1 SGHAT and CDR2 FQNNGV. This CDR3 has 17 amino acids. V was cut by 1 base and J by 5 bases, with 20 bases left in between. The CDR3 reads CASSLAGSRGEVETQYF. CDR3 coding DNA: TGTGCCAGCAGCTTAGCGGGCTCGAGGGGCGAGGTGGAGACCCAGTACTTC.

CDR3 coding DNA: TGCGCCAGCAGCCCCCCGGGACTAGCGGGGGGCATCTCGCAGTACTTC. Translation gives CASSPPGLAGGISQYF. The gene calls are TRBV5-1 and TRBJ2-7; 15 bases line up with TRBD2. The V gene end was trimmed by 4 bases and the J gene end by 9 bases; junction bases not matched to a gene: 11. Germline CDR1 is SGHRS and CDR2 is YFSETQ. This CDR3 is 16 amino acids long. The whole variable domain, remainder taken from reference TRBV5-1 and TRBJ2-7, is KAGVTQTPRYLIKTRGQQVTLSCSPISGHRSVSWYQQTPGQGLQFLFEYFSETQRNKGNFPGRFSGRQFSNSRSEMNVSTLELGDSALYLCASSPPGLAGGISQYFGPGTRLTVT.

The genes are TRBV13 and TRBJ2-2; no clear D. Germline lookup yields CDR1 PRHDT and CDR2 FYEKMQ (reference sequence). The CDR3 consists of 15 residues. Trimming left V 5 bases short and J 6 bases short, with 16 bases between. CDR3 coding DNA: TGTGCCAGCAGCCCCCGCTTGGGAAGGGCCGGGGAGCTGTTTTTT. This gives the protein CASSPRLGRAGELFF. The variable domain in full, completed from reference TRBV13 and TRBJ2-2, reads AAGVIQSPRHLIKEKRETATLKCYPIPRHDTVYWYQQGPGQDPQFLISFYEKMQSDKGSIPDRFSAQQFSDYHSELNMSSLELGDSALYFCASSPRLGRAGELFFGEGSRLTVL.

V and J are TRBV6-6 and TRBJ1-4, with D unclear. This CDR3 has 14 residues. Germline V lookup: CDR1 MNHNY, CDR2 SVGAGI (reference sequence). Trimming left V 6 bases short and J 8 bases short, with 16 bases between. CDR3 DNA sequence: TGTGCCAGCAGCCTGGATGAGGGCGGGGAAAAACTGTTTTTT. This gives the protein CASSLDEGGEKLFF.